This TCR beta chain was sequenced during a study of blood T cells in healthy people across ages. There are a few counts of this clonotype. Germline lookup yields CDR1 ENHRY and CDR2 SYGVKD. Trimming shortened V by 3 bases and J by 5 bases, and 11 bases separated the two germline ends. CDR3 length equals 14 residues. A second about 7 to 12 cycle PCR used barcoded and J-beta primers. A single record per CDR3 protein comes from TCRdb applying MiXCR to the 5' RACE reads. The repertoire holds some 1,000,000 distinct CDR3 sequences, with 25% as singletons. These data were also reused for a study on T cells of mothers and their children.

The sequencing input was blood. This clonotype originated in a girl under 10 years old in good health. The chain recombines TRBV10-3 with TRBJ2-4, with a possible D match to TRBD2 (5 bases). Written as DNA, the CDR3 is TGTGCCATCAGTGACCCGGACTCGGAAAACATTCAGTACTTC. Its translation: CAISDPDSENIQYF.